Listed here are 17 T cell receptor beta chains from one sample, sequenced in a study of shared clonotypes between healthy human individuals. This table comes from immunoSEQ multiplex PCR, and its TCRdb copy is limited to in-frame clones, with some not included. The data contain more than 150,000 clones, 66% of them singletons. Material for sequencing was memory CD4+ T cells sorted from blood. Subset given: CD45RA-negative fraction. The receptors come from a man aged 25 to 40 in good health.

Comments on this clone: The sample has other DNA sequences that encode this CDR3 too. The rearrangement uses TRBV4-1 and TRBJ1-2; D not certain. The V gene lost 3 bases and the J gene lost 3 bases, with 5 bases spanning the gap. The CDR3 is 12 residues long. Germline CDR1 MGHRA, CDR2 YSYEKL. As DNA, the CDR3 is TGCGCCAGCAGCCAGCCCGACTATGGCTACACCTTC. Translation gives CASSQPDYGYTF.

V gene TRBV5-1 combines with J gene TRBJ2-3, with 8 bases that match TRBD2. CDR3 length: 15 residues. CDR1 and CDR2 from the germline V gene are SGHRS and YFSETQ. Germline trimming cut 0 bases from V and 5 bases from J; bases unmatched to any gene: 5. In DNA form, the CDR3 reads TGCGCCAGCAGCTTGGGAGCGGGAGTGGGAGATACGCAGTATTTT. Translated, it gives CASSLGAGVGDTQYF.

V and J are TRBV4-1 and TRBJ2-7; D uncertain. The germline gives CDR1 MGHRA, CDR2 YSYEKL. V lost 1 base and J lost 0, with 10 bases in between. The CDR3 is 15 residues long. The DNA of the CDR3 is TGCGCCAGCAGCCAAGTTGGACCGCTCTCCTACGAGCAGTACTTC. Protein sequence: CASSQVGPLSYEQYF.

The rearrangement links TRBV29-1 to TRBJ2-3; D remains ambiguous. The CDR3 length is 14 residues. Germline CDR1 reads SQVTM; CDR2 reads ANQGSEA. Trimming stripped 4 bases from V and 1 base from J, with 12 bases between. CDR3 in DNA: TGCAGCGTTGTGGTGGGTTCGGGCACAGATACGCAGTATTTT. Encoded protein: CSVVVGSGTDTQYF.

The sample holds one count of this clone. The rearrangement links TRBV2 to TRBJ2-3; possibly TRBD1 for D (5 bases). The germline CDR1 and CDR2 sequences are SNHLY and FYNNEI. The CDR3 sequence is 15 residues long. With 1 base removed from V and 8 bases from J, the gap between germline ends came to 16 bases. The CDR3 reads CASSEGGRVSATQYF. The CDR3 DNA reads as TGTGCCAGCAGTGAAGGGGGCAGGGTTTCAGCTACGCAGTATTTT. The full variable domain, with the rest looked up from reference TRBV2 and TRBJ2-3, is EPEVTQTPSHQVTQMGQEVILRCVPISNHLYFYWYRQILGQKVEFLVSFYNNEISEKSEIFDDQFSVERPDGSNFTLKIRSTKLEDSAMYFCASSEGGRVSATQYFGPGTRLTVL.

This clone was seen many times. The chain has TRBV7-9 and TRBJ1-1; the D is unclear. The CDR3 covers 14 residues. V lost 5 bases, J lost 1 base, and 11 bases lay in between. Germline V gives CDR1 SEHNR, CDR2 FQNEAQ (reference sequence). The CDR3 sequence is CASSPPGSNTEAFF. The CDR3 DNA is TGTGCCAGCAGCCCCCCGGGGTCGAACACTGAAGCTTTCTTT.

The chain links TRBV5-1 to TRBJ2-7; the D gene is possibly TRBD2 (6 bases). Looked up from germline, CDR1 is SGHRS and CDR2 is YFSETQ. V shed 4 bases and J shed 0 bases, with 11 bases lying between them. The CDR3 spans 14 residues. CDR3 protein: CASSVGTPSYEQYF. CDR3 bases: TGCGCCAGCAGCGTTGGGACTCCCTCCTACGAGCAGTACTTC.

The chain carries TRBV15 and TRBJ2-7; 7 bases line up with TRBD2. The ends lost 6 bases at V and 6 bases at J; junction bases unmatched: 8. This CDR3 comprises 13 residues. Germline CDR1 LNHNV, CDR2 YYDKDF (reference sequence). CDR3 in DNA: TGTGCCACCAGACCAAGGGACTACGGCGAGCAGTACTTC. Translation gives CATRPRDYGEQYF. Supplemented by reference TRBV15 and TRBJ2-7, the full variable domain reads DAMVIQNPRYQVTQFGKPVTLSCSQTLNHNVMYWYQQKSSQAPKLLFHYYDKDFNNEADTPDNFQSRRPNTSFCFLDIRSPGLGDTAMYLCATRPRDYGEQYFGPGTRLTVT.

This sequence joins TRBV7-2 and TRBJ1-2; weak D call: TRBD1 (6 bases). The germline V gene has CDR1 SGHTA and CDR2 FQGNSA. The CDR3 loop spans 14 amino acids. Deletions cut 5 bases from V and 4 bases from J, with 14 bases between. The CDR3 sequence: CASSLIRGGYGYTF. In DNA, the CDR3 is TGTGCCAGCAGCCTAATCAGGGGCGGCTATGGCTACACCTTC.

There are a few counts of this clone. This rearrangement joins TRBV9 to TRBJ2-7; no firm D call. V was cut by 0 bases and J by 0 bases, with 10 bases left in between. The germline V gene encodes CDR1 SGDLS and CDR2 YYNGEE. This CDR3 has 15 amino acids. Written as DNA, the CDR3 is TGTGCCAGCAGCGTAGGGACCGCTAGCTCCTACGAGCAGTACTTC. Its translation: CASSVGTASSYEQYF.

This clone was recorded a few times. The chain employs TRBV2 and TRBJ1-5, with D unresolved. From germline, CDR1 is SNHLY and CDR2 FYNNEI. With 11 bases removed from V and 3 bases from J, the gap between germline ends came to 17 bases. The CDR3 totals 14 residues. CDR3 nucleotide sequence: TGTGCCTCCAGCTGGGCGGGGAACAATCAGCCCCAGCATTTT. It codes for CASSWAGNNQPQHF.

A few counts support this clone. The gene calls are TRBV25-1 and TRBJ2-1, with D tentatively TRBD1 (5 bases). Per germline, CDR1 MGHDK and CDR2 SYGVNS. CDR3 length equals 15 residues. V gave up 4 bases and J gave up 4 bases, with 14 bases separating them. The chain's CDR3 is CASSVARALYNEQFF. As DNA, the CDR3 is TGTGCCAGCAGTGTTGCCAGGGCCTTATACAATGAGCAGTTCTTC.

The rearrangement uses TRBV5-4 and TRBJ1-2; D possibly corresponds to TRBD1 (5 bases). CDR1 is SGHNT and CDR2 is YYREEE in the germline V gene (reference sequence). V lost 4 bases and J lost 1, with 11 bases in between. The CDR3 loop spans 14 amino acids. This chain's CDR3 is CASSAGRVNYGYTF. CDR3 DNA: TGTGCCAGCAGCGCGGGACGGGTTAACTATGGCTACACCTTC.

Note on this clone: Its ends do not fully match the called genes, so a read error is possible. The chain links TRBV25-1 to TRBJ2-7, with D hard to call. The CDR3 is 13 amino acids. From germline, CDR1 is MGHDK and CDR2 SYGVNS. CDR3 amino acids: CASSEFGSYGQYF. Written as DNA, the CDR3 is TGTGCCAGCAGTGAATTCGGGTCCTACGGGCAGTACTTC.

The chain is built from TRBV11-2 and TRBJ1-3, with 7 bases that match TRBD1. CDR3 size: 14 residues. The germline V gene has CDR1 SGHAT and CDR2 FQNNGV. V gave up 2 bases and J gave up 2 bases; unmatched junction bases: 0. The CDR3, as DNA: TGTGCCAGCAGCTTACAGGGGGCTGGAAACACCATATATTTT. Encoded protein: CASSLQGAGNTIYF.

This clone was seen a single time. V is TRBV5-4 and J is TRBJ2-3; possible D gene TRBD1, 5 bases. Trimming took 10 bases from V and 2 from J, leaving 14 bases between them. The CDR3 consists of 13 residues. Germline V gene sequence: CDR1 SGHNT, CDR2 YYREEE (reference sequence). CDR3 coding DNA: TGTGCCCTGGGCCAGGGTACCACAGATACGCAGTATTTT. This codes for CALGQGTTDTQYF. Full variable domain (remainder filled in from reference TRBV5-4 and TRBJ2-3): ETGVTQSPTHLIKTRGQQVTLRCSSQSGHNTVSWYQQALGQGPQFIFQYYREEENGRGNFPPRFSGLQFPNYSSELNVNALELDDSALYLCALGQGTTDTQYFGPGTRLTVL.

This chain links TRBV4-1 with TRBJ1-2; D is undetermined. Germline-derived CDR1 and CDR2 are MGHRA and YSYEKL. This CDR3 is built from 15 residues. V was cut by 1 base and J by 8 bases, with 17 bases left in between. CDR3 protein: CASSQVLQTTGGYTF. The CDR3 nucleotides are TGCGCCAGCAGCCAAGTCTTACAGACGACGGGCGGCTACACCTTC.